This TCR beta chain was sequenced for a study of blood T cell repertoires in COVID-19. Trimming shortened V by 1 base and J by 4 bases, and 10 bases separated the two germline ends. This CDR3 has 14 amino acids. Germline V gene data show CDR1 as SEHNR and CDR2 as FQNEAQ (reference sequence). Study processing details: The assay estimated nucleated cells by amplifying reference gene primers. Clones were read by immunoSEQ multiplex PCR, and TCRdb kept only the in-frame ones, dropping some. The DNA was the basis for D and trimming; V, J and clone size are from that table. Here the sample spans around 400,000 clones, around 87% being singletons.

The sequence derives from a woman in her 30s with COVID-19, enrolled during active disease. The sequenced material came from peripheral blood. V is TRBV7-9 and J is TRBJ1-1; D might be TRBD1 (5 bases). This CDR3 is CASSLEGAATEAFF. CDR3 nucleotide sequence: TGTGCCAGCAGCTTAGAAGGGGCCGCCACTGAAGCTTTCTTT.